This T cell receptor (beta chain) originates from a study of T cells after yellow fever vaccination. This clonotype showed up many times. Its specificity is unknown. V gave up 6 bases and J gave up 5 bases, with 13 bases separating them. The CDR3 has 13 residues. Study-level results: Repertoires sorted by FACS could include abundant clonotypes that are contaminants from the bulk population. A large majority of primary-vaccination clones showed up again after the booster (96% CD4, around 88% CD8).

TCRdb redid the calling of the 5' RACE reads with MiXCR, one entry per CDR3 protein. The sample holds fewer than 350,000 distinct CDR3 sequences, 8.7% seen once. V and J are TRBV12-3 or TRBV12-4 and TRBJ1-1, with a tentative D call TRBD1 (5 bases). The receptor comes from a man between 18 and 35 years old who received the YFV17D yellow fever vaccine. Specimen: PBMCs, collected on the day of the first yellow fever vaccination. CDR3 protein: CASSATGWTEAFF. DNA for the CDR3: TGTGCCAGCAGCGCCACAGGATGGACTGAAGCTTTCTTT.